This T cell receptor (beta chain) emerged from a study of T cells in Graves' hyperthyroidism and ophthalmopathy. Overall study results and limits: Most expanded thyroid clonotypes above 0.001 recurred in blood. Separation of ophthalmopathy from stable hyperthyroidism was achieved by a 13 V-J model.

Researchers took RNA transcripts and amplified the TCR beta CDR3 regions from them. The HTBI primer set served for first-round RT-PCR of the TCR CDR3. A single record per CDR3 protein comes from TCRdb applying MiXCR to the multiplex PCR reads. The sample shows some 400,000 distinct CDR3 sequences, roughly 19% of them seen only once. The table lists this clonotype with many counts. Its cognate antigen is unknown. The TCR comes from a woman under 30 with Graves' hyperthyroidism. The sequencing sample was made of blood.

The DNA for the CDR3 is TGTGCCAGCAGTACCCGGGCGGATGGACTTGGAGAGACCCAGTACTTC. This translates into CASSTRADGLGETQYF. This rearrangement joins TRBV28 to TRBJ2-5, with D perhaps matching TRBD2 (5 bases). This CDR3 has 16 residues. Per the germline V gene, CDR1 is MDHEN and CDR2 is SYDVKM. The V and J ends lost 5 bases and 4 bases respectively, with 20 bases between them.